This entry lists 9 T cell receptor beta chains sequenced from one sample in a study of blood T cell repertoires in COVID-19 (dated by TCRdb to the early 2020s). To prepare the library, the immunoSEQ multiplex PCR assay was applied. TCRdb took this table from immuneACCESS and kept in-frame rearrangements with V and J called. Such tables lack part of the clones; where checked against another copy, unresolved V genes explain under half of the gap, and the rest is unexplained. The sample has some 150,000 clones on record, roughly nine tenths of them singletons. The ten largest make up 3.5% to 4.5% of the sample. Sequencing used peripheral blood. The receptors derive from a woman aged 55-69 years with active or convalescent COVID-19.

The chain has TRBV3-1 (or the pseudogene TRBV3-2) and TRBJ1-1; tentatively, D is TRBD1 (5 bases). This CDR3 is 15 amino acids long. Trimming stripped 1 base from V and 0 bases from J, with 9 bases between. Looked up from germline, CDR1 is LGHDT and CDR2 is YNNKEL (reference sequence). CDR3 region: CASSQGTHMNTEAFF. CDR3 nucleotide sequence: TGTGCCAGCAGCCAAGGGACACACATGAACACTGAAGCTTTCTTT.

This chain links TRBV10-3 with TRBJ2-3, with TRBD1 matching over 9 bases. The V segment lost 6 bases and the J segment 4 bases; nucleotides outside the gene matches: 2. The CDR3 sequence is 13 residues long. In germline, CDR1 is ENHRY, CDR2 SYGVKD. The CDR3 bases are TGTGCCATCAGGGGACAGGGCGCAGATACGCAGTATTTT. Amino acid sequence: CAIRGQGADTQYF.

The V and J genes are TRBV5-1 and TRBJ2-5, with 8 nucleotides matching TRBD1. Per the germline V gene, CDR1 is SGHRS and CDR2 is YFSETQ. Trimming removed 0 bases from V and 4 bases from J; junction bases left unmatched: 2. CDR3 length: 14 amino acids. The CDR3 nucleotides are TGCGCCAGCAGCTTGGCGACAGGGGCAGAGACCCAGTACTTC. Translated: CASSLATGAETQYF. The whole variable domain, remainder taken from reference TRBV5-1 and TRBJ2-5, is KAGVTQTPRYLIKTRGQQVTLSCSPISGHRSVSWYQQTPGQGLQFLFEYFSETQRNKGNFPGRFSGRQFSNSRSEMNVSTLELGDSALYLCASSLATGAETQYFGPGTRLLVL.

This chain connects TRBV12-3 or TRBV12-4 to TRBJ1-6; tentatively, D is TRBD1 (6 bases). V was trimmed by 5 bases and J by 8 bases, leaving 10 bases between them. The CDR3 has 13 residues. CDR3 in amino acids: CASSTGRDSPLHF. Here the CDR3 DNA reads TGTGCCAGCAGTACAGGGAGAGATTCACCCCTCCACTTT.

This chain uses TRBV11-2 with TRBJ2-3, with 9 bases lining up with TRBD2. In germline, CDR1 is SGHAT, CDR2 FQNNGV. The CDR3 is made up of 15 amino acids. After removal of 10 bases from V and 5 bases from J, the junction contained 13 bases not matched to a gene. CDR3 nucleotides: TGTGCCACAGTAAAAGGGCGGGGGGGCTTAGATACGCAGTATTTT. It yields the protein CATVKGRGGLDTQYF.

The J gene is TRBJ2-3, the V gene TRBV3-1 (or the pseudogene TRBV3-2); D perhaps matches TRBD2 (5 bases). Germline-derived CDR1 and CDR2 are LGHDT and YNNKEL (reference sequence). The CDR3 runs 15 residues. V gave up 2 bases and J gave up 4 bases, with 13 bases separating them. The CDR3, as DNA: TGTGCCAGCAGCCAAAGAGGGCTAGCATCAGATACGCAGTATTTT. Amino acids: CASSQRGLASDTQYF.

The gene calls are TRBV2 and TRBJ2-7, with TRBD1 matching 7 bases. Trimming cost V 4 bases and J 1 base; bases outside gene matches: 25. The germline V gene has CDR1 SNHLY and CDR2 FYNNEI. The CDR3 totals 21 residues. The chain's CDR3 is CASSGRGSKRGVTTISYEQYF. DNA for the CDR3: TGTGCCAGCAGTGGCAGGGGGAGCAAGAGAGGGGTCACTACGATTTCCTACGAGCAGTACTTC.

The chain is built from TRBV9 and TRBJ1-1; possibly TRBD1 for D (5 bases). The germline V and J ends were trimmed by 2 bases and 2 bases, with 13 bases remaining between them. The germline V gene has CDR1 SGDLS and CDR2 YYNGEE. The CDR3 has 15 amino acids. The CDR3: CASSVNMGGNTEAFF. The CDR3 DNA reads TGTGCCAGCAGCGTGAACATGGGGGGTAACACTGAAGCTTTCTTT.

The genes are TRBV6-1 and TRBJ2-1; D is perhaps TRBD1 (5 bases). There are 16 residues in the CDR3. Germline-derived CDR1 and CDR2 are MNHNS and SASEGT. The V end was cut by 1 base, the J end by 3 bases, with 13 bases between. The chain's CDR3 is CASSEGRGSVYNEQFF. Written as DNA, the CDR3 is TGTGCCAGCAGTGAAGGTAGGGGTTCCGTCTACAATGAGCAGTTCTTC.